A single sample is the source of the 15 T cell receptor beta chains below, sequenced in a study of CD8 T cells in ankylosing spondylitis. TCRdb re-called the 5' RACE reads through MiXCR, storing one row per CDR3 protein. Of around 100,000 distinct CDR3 sequences listed, approximately 25% are singletons. Sequencing was performed on synovial fluid, either unsorted or a sorted T cell fraction (not recorded which). These receptors were obtained from a male donor with ankylosing spondylitis.

This clonotype was recorded many times. V usage is TRBV7-9 and J usage is TRBJ2-1, with D perhaps assigned TRBD1 or TRBD2 (5 bases each). Germline V lookup: CDR1 SEHNR, CDR2 FQNEAQ (reference sequence). There are 16 residues in the CDR3. V lost 5 bases and J lost 5, with 19 bases in between. The CDR3 region has the DNA TGTGCCAGCAGCGCAACATACCGGGACCCTAACAATGAGCAGTTCTTC. It is translated as CASSATYRDPNNEQFF.

The V gene is TRBV7-9, the J gene TRBJ2-5, with unresolved D. This CDR3 comprises 12 residues. Germline CDR1 reads SEHNR; CDR2 reads FQNEAQ (reference sequence). Trimming pared 4 bases from V and 5 bases from J, leaving 8 bases between. DNA of the CDR3: TGTGCCAGCAGCTCGGGCTGGGAGACCCAGTACTTC. Translated: CASSSGWETQYF.

CDR3 amino acids: CASRGLAAYNEQFF. The CDR3 DNA is TGCGCCAGCAGGGGACTAGCGGCCTACAATGAGCAGTTCTTC. The gene calls are TRBV5-1 and TRBJ2-1, with 11 bases matching TRBD2. With V trimmed by 5 bases and J by 2 bases, 0 bases remained unmatched. The germline gives CDR1 SGHRS, CDR2 YFSETQ. This CDR3 spans 14 amino acids.

V usage is TRBV2 and J usage is TRBJ2-2; maybe TRBD1 (7 bases). V was pared by 2 bases and J by 6 bases, with 16 bases between. The V gene's germline CDR1 is SNHLY and CDR2 FYNNEI. The CDR3 extends over 16 amino acids. The CDR3 spells CASSEIGRGDSGELFF. The CDR3 DNA reads as TGTGCCAGCAGTGAAATCGGCAGGGGGGACTCCGGGGAGCTGTTTTTT.

This clonotype was detected a few times. The CDR3 is CASALRDTQYF. The CDR3 bases are TGTGCCAGCGCTTTGAGGGATACGCAGTATTTT. The chain carries TRBV12-3 or TRBV12-4 and TRBJ2-3; no clear D gene. The V end was cut by 8 bases, the J end by 6 bases, with 9 bases between. This CDR3 has 11 residues.

This clonotype was picked up a small number of times. The chain combines TRBV29-1 with TRBJ1-1, with 8 nucleotides matching TRBD1. The CDR3 extends over 12 amino acids. Germline trimming cut 7 bases from V and 3 bases from J; bases unmatched to any gene: 4. The germline CDR1 and CDR2 sequences are SQVTM and ANQGSEA. The CDR3 reads CSGQGKYTEAFF. The CDR3 DNA reads TGCAGCGGACAGGGGAAATACACTGAAGCTTTCTTT. Using reference TRBV29-1 and TRBJ1-1 for the parts outside the CDR3, the full variable domain is SAVISQKPSRDICQRGTSLTIQCQVDSQVTMMFWYRQQPGQSLTLIATANQGSEATYESGFVIDKFPISRPNLTFSTLTVSNMSPEDSSIYLCSGQGKYTEAFFGQGTRLTVV.

The chain employs TRBV5-1 and TRBJ2-7, with 7 bases matching TRBD1. Trimming removed 4 bases from V and 0 bases from J; junction bases left unmatched: 4. This CDR3 is 14 amino acids long. Germline-derived CDR1 and CDR2 are SGHRS and YFSETQ. This chain's CDR3 is CASSEGQSSYEQYV. CDR3 nucleotide sequence: TGCGCCAGCAGCGAGGGACAGTCCTCCTACGAGCAGTACGTC.

The chain carries TRBV24-1 and TRBJ2-1; 10 bases are a match to TRBD1. Per the germline V gene, CDR1 is KGHDR and CDR2 is SFDVKD. V lost 3 bases to trimming and J lost 7 bases; unmatched junction nucleotides: 5. The CDR3 has 15 amino acids. The CDR3 spells CATSDPGQGRNEQFF. The CDR3 region has the DNA TGTGCCACCAGTGATCCGGGACAGGGGAGGAATGAGCAGTTCTTC.

The genes are TRBV7-9 and TRBJ1-4; D remains unclear. The CDR3 has 15 amino acids. V was clipped by 2 bases and J by 10 bases, with 17 bases between them. Germline V lookup: CDR1 SEHNR, CDR2 FQNEAQ (reference sequence). For the CDR3, the DNA is TGTGCCAGCAGCTTAACCTCGGCCGCGGGTGGAAAACTGTTTTTT. This gives the protein CASSLTSAAGGKLFF.

This clonotype turned up a few times. The rearrangement uses TRBV30 and TRBJ2-3; 10 bases are shared with TRBD2. Unmatched junction bases numbered 16, after V lost 8 bases and J lost 8 bases. The CDR3 is 15 residues long. Germline CDR1 and CDR2: GTSNPN and SVGIG (reference sequence). The CDR3: CAGGTSGIQLGTQYF. DNA for the CDR3: TGTGCCGGAGGAACTAGCGGGATCCAGCTAGGTACGCAGTATTTT.

There are a few counts of this clonotype. The chain uses TRBV2 and TRBJ1-5, with 10 bases matching TRBD1. Germline values: CDR1 SNHLY, CDR2 FYNNEI. V gave up 7 bases and J gave up 0 bases; unmatched junction bases: 9. The CDR3 consists of 17 residues. CDR3 in amino acids: CASTKDRGKYSNQPQHF. The CDR3 DNA reads as TGTGCCAGCACCAAGGACAGGGGGAAGTATAGCAATCAGCCCCAGCATTTT.

In this sample, this clonotype turned up a few times. The rearrangement links TRBV12-3 or TRBV12-4 to TRBJ2-2, with 11 nucleotides matching TRBD2. J lost 7 bases, V lost 10 bases, and 11 bases had no gene match. The CDR3 loop spans 15 amino acids. DNA for the CDR3: TGTGCCATCCAGTTAGCGGGAGGGCCAATCGGGGAGCTGTTTTTT. Its protein is CAIQLAGGPIGELFF.

In its sample, this clonotype was seen a few times. The chain combines TRBV6-1 with TRBJ1-4, with a possible D match to TRBD1 (6 bases). V was pared by 6 bases and J by 8 bases, with 16 bases between. Germline V gene lookup returns CDR1 MNHNS and CDR2 SASEGT. This CDR3 is 14 amino acids long. The CDR3 here is CASRQGFGGEKLFF. The CDR3 DNA is TGTGCCAGCAGACAGGGATTCGGAGGGGAAAAACTGTTTTTT.

This clonotype has just a few counts. The J gene is TRBJ2-5, the V gene TRBV6-1; 8 bases are a match to TRBD2. Trimming at V came to 8 bases and at J to 5 bases, leaving 10 bases not matched to a gene. Germline V gives CDR1 MNHNS, CDR2 SASEGT. This CDR3 is built from 14 residues. CDR3 sequence (DNA): TGTGCCAGCTCGGGAGTCGGGAGGGCGGAGACCCAGTACTTC. Its protein is CASSGVGRAETQYF.

This clonotype occurred a few times. This rearrangement joins TRBV6-6 to TRBJ2-3; 7 nucleotides agree with TRBD1. This CDR3 is 13 amino acids long. From germline, CDR1 is MNHNY and CDR2 SVGAGI (reference sequence). Germline trimming cut 6 bases from V and 1 base from J; bases unmatched to any gene: 1. The CDR3 reads CASRGQGTDTQYF. CDR3 DNA sequence: TGTGCCAGCAGAGGACAGGGCACAGATACGCAGTATTTT.